The rows below give T cell receptor beta chains drawn from one sample of a study of tumor-infiltrating lymphocytes in primary liver carcinoma. TCRdb re-derived calls from the multiplex PCR reads in MiXCR, one entry per CDR3 protein. Here the sample spans some 120,000 distinct CDR3 sequences, around 60% being singletons. The sample taken for sequencing was liver tumor tissue from sampling region 3. The receptors shown here come from an older woman with primary liver carcinoma and hepatitis B virus infection. Each CDR3 is given with its conserved first and last residue. Fields, in order: D gene, J gene, V gene, clone size, CDR3 DNA, CDR3 protein. D genes are given only for firm matches. Clone size is shown for a subset of rows, as once, few, many or a class of expanded clone.

d_call: .; j_call: TRBJ2-3; v_call: TRBV12-3/TRBV12-4; clone_size: many; cdr3_nt: TGTGCCAGCACCCCATGGGGCTCAGATACGCAGTATTTT; cdr3_aa: CASTPWGSDTQYF
d_call: .; j_call: TRBJ2-5; v_call: TRBV6-1; clone_size: .; cdr3_nt: TGTGCCGGCAGTGATTTTTGGAGGGTCAGTTTGGCCCAAGAGACCCAGTACTTC; cdr3_aa: CAGSDFWRVSLAQETQYF
d_call: .; j_call: TRBJ2-1; v_call: TRBV5-1; clone_size: few; cdr3_nt: TGCGCCAGCAGATTGGATATACAGTATAACGGGCAGTTCTTC; cdr3_aa: CASRLDIQYNGQFF
d_call: TRBD2; j_call: TRBJ2-5; v_call: TRBV18; clone_size: .; cdr3_nt: TGTGTCAGCTCACCCCCGGGACTAGTACGTGAGACCCAGTACTTC; cdr3_aa: CVSSPPGLVRETQYF
d_call: TRBD1; j_call: TRBJ2-1; v_call: TRBV11-2; clone_size: .; cdr3_nt: TGTGCCATCAGCGGAGGAGTCGGACAGGGCTTCAATGAGCAGTTCTTC; cdr3_aa: CAISGGVGQGFNEQFF
d_call: .; j_call: TRBJ2-7; v_call: TRBV29-1; clone_size: .; cdr3_nt: TGCAGCATTGAAGTCTCCTATGAGCAGTACTTC; cdr3_aa: CSIEVSYEQYF
d_call: TRBD2; j_call: TRBJ2-1; v_call: TRBV6-2/TRBV6-3; clone_size: many; cdr3_nt: TGTGCCAGCCACCGGACTAGCGGCTACAATGAGCAGTTCTTC; cdr3_aa: CASHRTSGYNEQFF
d_call: .; j_call: TRBJ1-2; v_call: TRBV6-5; clone_size: many; cdr3_nt: TGTGCCAGCAGAATTAGGAGGACAGCCGACTATGGCTACACCTTC; cdr3_aa: CASRIRRTADYGYTF
d_call: .; j_call: TRBJ2-7; v_call: TRBV9; clone_size: few; cdr3_nt: TGTGCCAGCAGCGCATCGGACAGAGGGGGGGCCGAGCAGTACTTC; cdr3_aa: CASSASDRGGAEQYF
d_call: .; j_call: TRBJ2-7; v_call: TRBV5-1; clone_size: many; cdr3_nt: TGCGCCAGCAGCTTGGACAGGGAGCAGTACTTC; cdr3_aa: CASSLDREQYF
d_call: .; j_call: TRBJ2-3; v_call: TRBV5-1; clone_size: .; cdr3_nt: TGCGCCAGCAGCTTGGTCGCTAGAGTGGGCACATATACGCAGTATTTT; cdr3_aa: CASSLVARVGTYTQYF
d_call: TRBD2; j_call: TRBJ2-3; v_call: TRBV12-5; clone_size: .; cdr3_nt: TGTGCTAGTGGTTTGGCAGGACTAGGGCAAAATACGCAGTATTTT; cdr3_aa: CASGLAGLGQNTQYF
d_call: .; j_call: TRBJ1-1; v_call: TRBV10-1; clone_size: .; cdr3_nt: TGCGCCAGCAGTTCGCAAATGGGGAACACTGAAGCCTTCTTT; cdr3_aa: CASSSQMGNTEAFF
d_call: .; j_call: TRBJ2-7; v_call: TRBV29-1; clone_size: .; cdr3_nt: TGCTGCGTGACAGAAGAAACCACCTACGACGAGCTGTACTTC; cdr3_aa: CCVTEETTYDELYF